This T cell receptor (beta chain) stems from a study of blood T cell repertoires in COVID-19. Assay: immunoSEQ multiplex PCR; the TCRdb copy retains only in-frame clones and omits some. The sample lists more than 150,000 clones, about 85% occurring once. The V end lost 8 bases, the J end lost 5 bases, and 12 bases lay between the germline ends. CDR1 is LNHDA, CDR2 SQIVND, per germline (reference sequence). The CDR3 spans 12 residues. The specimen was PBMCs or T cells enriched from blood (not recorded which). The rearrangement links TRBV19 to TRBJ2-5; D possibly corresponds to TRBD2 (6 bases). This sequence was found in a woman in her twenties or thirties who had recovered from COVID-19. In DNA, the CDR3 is TGTGCCAGTGGGGCGGGGTGGGAGACCCAGTACTTC. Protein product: CASGAGWETQYF.